The rows below give T cell receptor beta chains drawn from one sample of a study of T-cell reconstitution after alpha-beta-depleted transplantation in children. TCRdb re-called the PCR reads through MiXCR, storing one row per CDR3 protein. The data contain about 460,000 distinct CDR3 sequences, more than 9.5% of them singletons. Sequenced here: PBMCs, mostly from graft donor cells, sampled 180 days after TCRalphabeta/CD19-depleted stem cell transplant. All receptors derive from a female patient aged 2-9 years who had a stem cell transplant for aplastic anemia, so the T cells may come from the graft donor. The CDR3 runs from the conserved cysteine through the conserved F or W. The D gene is left open where the match is weak. Clone size is shown for a subset of rows, as once, few, many or a class of expanded clone.

j_call: TRBJ1-1; v_call: TRBV12-3/TRBV12-4; d_call: -; clone_size: many; cdr3_nt: TGTGCCAGCAGGCCAGGGAACACTGAAGCTTTCTTT; cdr3_aa: CASRPGNTEAFF
j_call: TRBJ2-1; v_call: TRBV24-1; d_call: -; clone_size: few; cdr3_nt: TGTGCCACCAGTGACTCGGGGCTCATACAGTTCTTC; cdr3_aa: CATSDSGLIQFF
j_call: TRBJ2-3; v_call: TRBV29-1; d_call: -; clone_size: few; cdr3_nt: TGCAGCGTTGAGGGCGACAGTCACACAGATACGCAGTATTTT; cdr3_aa: CSVEGDSHTDTQYF
j_call: TRBJ2-3; v_call: TRBV5-1; d_call: -; clone_size: -; cdr3_nt: TGCGCCAGCAGCGCCCCCTGGGCCAGTTTATCGCGTACGCAGTATTTT; cdr3_aa: CASSAPWASLSRTQYF
j_call: TRBJ2-2; v_call: TRBV20-1; d_call: -; clone_size: few; cdr3_nt: TGCAGTGCTAGGGGGGCCGGCGGGGCAGGGGAGCTGTTTTTT; cdr3_aa: CSARGAGGAGELFF
j_call: TRBJ2-7; v_call: TRBV20-1; d_call: -; clone_size: many; cdr3_nt: TGCAGTGCTAGAGTCCCGGGACTCCAAGCCTACGAGCAGTACTTC; cdr3_aa: CSARVPGLQAYEQYF
j_call: TRBJ2-5; v_call: TRBV5-1; d_call: TRBD2; clone_size: -; cdr3_nt: TGCGCCAGCAGCTTGGCGCTAGCGGGGCACCAAGAGACCCAGTACTTC; cdr3_aa: CASSLALAGHQETQYF
j_call: TRBJ2-5; v_call: TRBV9; d_call: -; clone_size: few; cdr3_nt: TGTGCCAGCAGCGTAATGGGGCGAGAGACCCAGTACTTC; cdr3_aa: CASSVMGRETQYF
j_call: TRBJ2-2; v_call: TRBV7-2; d_call: TRBD1; clone_size: -; cdr3_nt: TGTGCCAGCAGCAACAGGGGACCGCTTGGCACCGGGGAGCTGTTTTTT; cdr3_aa: CASSNRGPLGTGELFF
j_call: TRBJ2-2; v_call: TRBV9; d_call: -; clone_size: -; cdr3_nt: TGTGCCAGCAGCGTTGGACTCCGGGCCTCGAACACCGGGGAGCTGTTTTTT; cdr3_aa: CASSVGLRASNTGELFF
j_call: TRBJ2-1; v_call: TRBV27; d_call: TRBD2; clone_size: -; cdr3_nt: TGTGCCAGCAGTCCCCTTTCCGGGACTAGCGGGCGAGGGGCCTACAATGAGCAGTTCTTC; cdr3_aa: CASSPLSGTSGRGAYNEQFF
j_call: TRBJ1-4; v_call: TRBV20-1; d_call: TRBD1; clone_size: few; cdr3_nt: TGCAGTGCTAGAGATTGGACAGGGAAAAATGAAAAACTGTTTTTT; cdr3_aa: CSARDWTGKNEKLFF
j_call: TRBJ2-1; v_call: TRBV24-1; d_call: TRBD2; clone_size: -; cdr3_nt: TGTGCCACCAGTGACCGAACTAGCGGGAGGGCTCATGAGCAGTTCTTC; cdr3_aa: CATSDRTSGRAHEQFF
j_call: TRBJ1-5; v_call: TRBV7-2; d_call: -; clone_size: few; cdr3_nt: TGTGCCAGCAGCTTAGTGACAGCCTATCAGCCCCAGCATTTT; cdr3_aa: CASSLVTAYQPQHF
j_call: TRBJ2-7; v_call: TRBV5-1; d_call: TRBD1; clone_size: many; cdr3_nt: TGCGCCAGCAGCTTGCGGGACAGGGGTGGACCCTACGAGCAGTACTTC; cdr3_aa: CASSLRDRGGPYEQYF
j_call: TRBJ2-2; v_call: TRBV5-5; d_call: TRBD2; clone_size: -; cdr3_nt: TGTGCCAGCGGCCCTAGGACTAGCGGGAGTGCCACCGGGGAGCTGTTTTTT; cdr3_aa: CASGPRTSGSATGELFF
j_call: TRBJ2-3; v_call: TRBV12-3/TRBV12-4; d_call: -; clone_size: few; cdr3_nt: TGTGCCAGCAGCGCGGGTGTCCACCTTACGCAGTATTTT; cdr3_aa: CASSAGVHLTQYF
j_call: TRBJ2-1; v_call: TRBV29-1; d_call: TRBD2; clone_size: -; cdr3_nt: TGCAGCCTTGAGAGGTCCCCGGGACTAGGCCCTAACAATGAGCAGTTCTTC; cdr3_aa: CSLERSPGLGPNNEQFF
j_call: TRBJ2-7; v_call: TRBV12-3/TRBV12-4; d_call: -; clone_size: -; cdr3_nt: TGTTCCAGCAGTTTATCCAGGGTTGAGCAGTACTTC; cdr3_aa: CSSSLSRVEQYF
j_call: TRBJ2-5; v_call: TRBV4-3; d_call: TRBD2; clone_size: -; cdr3_nt: TGCGCCAGCAGCCGAAGGGCGGGAGAAGAGACCCAGTACTTC; cdr3_aa: CASSRRAGEETQYF
j_call: TRBJ2-7; v_call: TRBV7-2; d_call: TRBD2; clone_size: -; cdr3_nt: TGTGCCAGCAGTTACCCCGGACTAGCGGGAACCTACGAGCAGTACTTC; cdr3_aa: CASSYPGLAGTYEQYF
j_call: TRBJ2-7; v_call: TRBV5-1; d_call: -; clone_size: many; cdr3_nt: TGCGCCAGCAGCCTCAGACAGGGTTGGGAGCGGGAGAACGAGCAGTACTTC; cdr3_aa: CASSLRQGWERENEQYF
j_call: TRBJ2-1; v_call: TRBV29-1; d_call: TRBD2; clone_size: -; cdr3_nt: TGCAGCGTCGGAGGAGGGGGAGCGGGAGAATGGTCCAACTACTACAATGAGCAGTTCTTC; cdr3_aa: CSVGGGGAGEWSNYYNEQFF
j_call: TRBJ2-2; v_call: TRBV29-1; d_call: -; clone_size: few; cdr3_nt: TGCAGCGTTGGGGGTGGGCTCTTCACCGGGGAGCTGTTTTTT; cdr3_aa: CSVGGGLFTGELFF
j_call: TRBJ1-1; v_call: TRBV12-3/TRBV12-4; d_call: -; clone_size: few; cdr3_nt: TGTGCCAGCAGTCCGAGGGGAGGGGCCACTGAAGCTTTCTTT; cdr3_aa: CASSPRGGATEAFF
j_call: TRBJ2-5; v_call: TRBV12-3/TRBV12-4; d_call: -; clone_size: -; cdr3_nt: TGTGCCAGCAGTTTAGGGGTCGATCAAGAGACCCAGTACTTC; cdr3_aa: CASSLGVDQETQYF
j_call: TRBJ2-5; v_call: TRBV5-8; d_call: TRBD2; clone_size: -; cdr3_nt: TGTGCCAGCAGCTTGGACGCGGGGAGGGGAAGGGAGACCCAGTACTTC; cdr3_aa: CASSLDAGRGRETQYF
j_call: TRBJ2-1; v_call: TRBV4-3; d_call: TRBD2; clone_size: -; cdr3_nt: TGCGCCAGCAGCCGGGAGACTAGCGCGAACAATGACAATGAGCAGTTCTTC; cdr3_aa: CASSRETSANNDNEQFF
j_call: TRBJ1-5; v_call: TRBV20-1; d_call: -; clone_size: few; cdr3_nt: TGCAGTGCTAGAGTCCCAGGGAGGCAAGATCAGCCCCAGCATTTT; cdr3_aa: CSARVPGRQDQPQHF
j_call: TRBJ2-5; v_call: TRBV18; d_call: -; clone_size: many; cdr3_nt: TGTGCCAGCAGTCCGATCCAAGAGACCCAGTACTTC; cdr3_aa: CASSPIQETQYF
j_call: TRBJ2-1; v_call: TRBV12-3/TRBV12-4; d_call: -; clone_size: many; cdr3_nt: TGTGCCAGCAGGATCAAGCGGACCCGAGGCAATGAGCAGTTCTTC; cdr3_aa: CASRIKRTRGNEQFF